This TCR beta chain was identified during a study of regulatory T cells in long-lasting Graves disease (dated by TCRdb to about 2021). Broadly, across the study: Persistent Graves' disease was defined as antithyroid drug treatment for over 5 years with persistently positive TSH receptor autoantibodies. Persistent Graves' disease patients were compared with newly diagnosed Graves' disease patients by peripheral blood TCR sequencing and RNA sequencing. The study took place in China and was registered as a clinical trial. A total of around 35 samples underwent TCR sequencing: around 13 from persistent and approximately 20 from newly diagnosed Graves' disease patients. Antithyroid drugs had been taken for approximately 9.7 years on average by persistent Graves' disease patients in the clinical cohort.

Library generation was performed with multiplex PCR. Sequenced on an Illumina HiSeq 4000. iRepertoire HTBI primers and Arm-PCR amplification of CDR3 regions were used to construct TCR beta libraries. PCR products were gel purified before sequencing. In the authors' own workflow: A total of 62 TRBV and 14 TRBJ segments were identified across samples and were used for gene usage analysis of CDR3 amino acid clonotypes. COPE and FqMerger were used to merge the filtered high-quality paired reads into contigs. BLAST was used to align contigs to IMGT TRBV, TRBD and TRBJ reference genes, and CDR3 was defined according to IMGT. Highly expanded clones were defined as clonotypes with a frequency above 0.1%. Shannon entropy was used to measure repertoire diversity, and the Gini coefficient was used to measure V-J evenness. A clonotype found in more than one individual was treated as public. TCRdb reworked the public reads: Q25 trimming with fastp, MiXCR clone assembly, productive beta chains retained. Merged by CDR3 protein, the rows form single entries marked with the most common genes and DNA. TCRdb's processing, not the study's, gives the V and J calls here. The sample table shows 300,000 or so distinct CDR3 sequences, and around 19% are seen once. The ten top clones hold over 25% of the sample.

What the work shows at the level of the full study, not this receptor alone: Sequencing and analysis were restricted to the TCR beta chain. The study examined only peripheral blood because the primary lesion, thyroid tissue, could not be accessed. As a limitation, the authors acknowledged that the small sample size may reduce accuracy. Lower TCR Shannon entropy and fewer highly expanded clones were observed in persistent Graves' disease patients than in newly diagnosed patients, which suggested clonal expansion. A larger number of public clonotypes was shared among persistent patients (approximately 3,000) than among newly diagnosed patients (around 880).

Points on this clonotype: The antigen it binds to is not known. No base qualities exist here, and no much larger clone lies one base off it.

The intended sense of this specimen's time point label: persistent/refractory GD, antithyroid drugs over 5 years with positive TRAb. For both TCR sequencing and RNA sequencing, RNA was extracted from PBMCs in TRIzol. The diagnosis of Graves' disease was made according to American Thyroid Association guidelines. The patients came from an endocrinology department in Xi'an, China. Each patient gave 7 to 9.5 milliliters of peripheral blood, collected in an EDTA anticoagulant tube. PBMCs were isolated by Ficoll Paque Plus density gradient separation without further T cell sorting. An Agilent 2100 Bioanalyzer and agarose gel were used to assess RNA quality, and a NanoDrop 2000 was used to measure RNA concentration. The sequence was collected from a female donor with Graves disease. Sample: peripheral blood mononuclear cells (PBMCs), taken when the disease was refractory, from a patient treated with antithyroid drugs.

The DNA sequence is given as TGTGCCACCAGTGATCAGGTGGGGACAGGGGATGAGCAGTTCTTC. Its protein product is CATSDQVGTGDEQFF. The V and J genes are TRBV24-1 and TRBJ2-1; TRBD1 matches 10 bases in the middle. Trimming takes 3 bases off V and 8 bases off J; junction bases not matched to a gene: 6. CDR1 is given as KGHDR and CDR2 as SFDVKD, both from the germline V gene. Reading from cysteine to phenylalanine, the CDR3 counts 15 amino acids. Only CDR3 DNA remains: 45 bases, in frame from the first base.